Sequencing of this T cell receptor beta chain was carried out in a study of cytomegalovirus exposure and HLA in healthy donors. Study-level information: It was reported in a later analysis that the same platform had been used for the approximately 120 validation repertoires as for the 666 first-cohort repertoires. Study-level points and caveats: Among the CMV-associated chains, three were confirmed in vitro as specific for CMV antigens. Cytomegalovirus association was assigned to some 160 TCR beta chains. Rarity held for most TCR sequences, but there were some public TCRs that occurred in many donors.

Concerning this clone: As yet, its antigen is unknown.

Profiling relied on immunoSEQ multiplex PCR, and the TCRdb table lists in-frame clones only, not all of them. The table records over 150,000 clones, about 88% of them present only once. Source material: PBMCs. The clonotype comes from a man aged 18 to 35 in good health and CMV-seropositive.

CDR3 sequence (DNA): TGTGCCAGCAGCTCAGGGACAGGAGGGTTCCAGGATCAGCCCCAGCATTTT. It translates to CASSSGTGGFQDQPQHF. The chain is built from TRBV7-9 and TRBJ1-5, with TRBD1 matching 8 bases. CDR3 length: 17 amino acids. The J segment lost 5 bases and the V segment lost 4 bases, leaving 13 bases of the junction unmatched. Germline V gene lookup returns CDR1 SEHNR and CDR2 FQNEAQ (reference sequence).